The rows below give T cell receptor beta chains drawn from one sample of a study of chemoradiotherapy in HPV16-positive cancers. The table came from immunoSEQ multiplex PCR; TCRdb's copy has only in-frame clones and leaves some out. The repertoire includes fewer than 20,000 clones, more than 90% of them detected once, and 12% to 15% sits in the top ten. Material: blood, obtained from a patient who underwent chemoradiotherapy. These TCRs come from a human donor with HPV-associated anogenital cancer. Both conserved end residues are part of each CDR3. D genes are given only for firm matches. Rows may omit the clone size; those that give it use once, few, many or a size class.

j_call: TRBJ1-3
v_call: TRBV7-6
clone_size: .
d_call: .
cdr3_nt: TGTGCCAGCAGATTCAGGACAGCTGGAAACACCATATATTTT
cdr3_aa: CASRFRTAGNTIYF

j_call: TRBJ1-5
v_call: TRBV4-3
clone_size: .
d_call: TRBD1
cdr3_nt: TGCGCCAGCAGCCAAGGAGTAGGGGGCTATCAGCCCCAGCATTTT
cdr3_aa: CASSQGVGGYQPQHF

j_call: TRBJ1-5
v_call: TRBV29-1
clone_size: .
d_call: TRBD1
cdr3_nt: TGCAGCGTTGCCGGGACAGGGGTCAATCAGCCCCAGCATTTT
cdr3_aa: CSVAGTGVNQPQHF

j_call: TRBJ1-6
v_call: TRBV6-6
clone_size: .
d_call: .
cdr3_nt: TGTGCCAGCACCGGGGGACCTACTAATTCACCCCTCCACTTT
cdr3_aa: CASTGGPTNSPLHF

j_call: TRBJ2-1
v_call: TRBV6-1
clone_size: .
d_call: TRBD1
cdr3_nt: TGTGCCAGCAGTGAAGGTTCCTTGTGGACAGGGTTGATTGAGCAGTTCTTC
cdr3_aa: CASSEGSLWTGLIEQFF

j_call: TRBJ2-3
v_call: TRBV11-2
clone_size: .
d_call: .
cdr3_nt: TGTGCCAGCAGCTTAGGGGGGGGGCAGGGAGATACGCAGTATTTT
cdr3_aa: CASSLGGGQGDTQYF

j_call: TRBJ2-7
v_call: TRBV6-1
clone_size: large
d_call: .
cdr3_nt: TGTGCCAGTTCCTACGAGCAGTACTTC
cdr3_aa: CASSYEQYF

j_call: TRBJ1-1
v_call: TRBV25-1
clone_size: large
d_call: .
cdr3_nt: TGTGCCACCCGGGAGGGGGTTTGGGCTGAAGCTTTCTTT
cdr3_aa: CATREGVWAEAFF

j_call: TRBJ1-3
v_call: TRBV11-2
clone_size: .
d_call: .
cdr3_nt: TGTGCCAGCAGATCCGGGACGTACGGAAACACCATATATTTT
cdr3_aa: CASRSGTYGNTIYF

j_call: TRBJ1-2
v_call: TRBV6-6
clone_size: .
d_call: .
cdr3_nt: TGTGCCAGCAGTTACCTAGATTCAGGGATCTATGGCTACACCTTC
cdr3_aa: CASSYLDSGIYGYTF

j_call: TRBJ2-2
v_call: TRBV9
clone_size: once
d_call: .
cdr3_nt: TGTGCCAGCAGCCACACAGGGAGGATTGGCACCGGGGAGCTGTTTTTT
cdr3_aa: CASSHTGRIGTGELFF

j_call: TRBJ1-2
v_call: TRBV20-1
clone_size: .
d_call: TRBD1
cdr3_nt: TGCAGTGGGGGGCAGGGGGTTTTAAACACCTTC
cdr3_aa: CSGGQGVLNTF

j_call: TRBJ2-3
v_call: TRBV13
clone_size: .
d_call: .
cdr3_nt: TGTGCCAGCAGCCCCCGCGGGGATAGCACAGATACGCAGTATTTT
cdr3_aa: CASSPRGDSTDTQYF

j_call: TRBJ1-2
v_call: TRBV5-5
clone_size: .
d_call: .
cdr3_nt: TGTGCCAGCAGCTATCAGGTCGAACTCAACTATGGCTACACCTTC
cdr3_aa: CASSYQVELNYGYTF

j_call: TRBJ1-1
v_call: TRBV18
clone_size: .
d_call: .
cdr3_nt: TGTGCCAGCTCCCGCGGGGGAGAAGGGGGCACTGAAGCTTTCTTT
cdr3_aa: CASSRGGEGGTEAFF